This is a list of T cell receptor beta chains from one sample in a study of CD8+ T cells in alopecia areata. Method: immunoSEQ multiplex PCR; TCRdb's copy keeps in-frame clones and lacks some. Here the sample spans fewer than 200,000 clones, 50% to 60% being singletons. Sample: CD4+ T cells sorted from blood, taken at week 0. The source of these receptors is a human donor with alopecia areata. Both conserved end residues are part of each CDR3. A D gene is named only where the DNA matches it firmly. Clone sizes are given selectively: once, few, many, or a class where the clone is expanded.

j_call	v_call	d_call	clone_size	cdr3_nt	cdr3_aa
TRBJ2-7	TRBV29-1	.	.	TGCAGCGTTGTGGTCAGTGGGTGGACCTACGAGCAGTACTTC	CSVVVSGWTYEQYF
TRBJ1-2	TRBV25-1	TRBD1	.	TGTGCTGCCGGACAGGGCGCCGGTGGCTACACCTTC	CAAGQGAGGYTF
TRBJ2-5	TRBV10-3	TRBD2	.	TGTGCCATCGCGCGGACTAGCGGGGGGGCTAAAGAGGCCCAGTACTTC	CAIARTSGGAKEAQYF
TRBJ2-1	TRBV2	.	once	TGTGCCAGCAGTGAAGATTACAATGAGCAGTTCTTC	CASSEDYNEQFF
TRBJ2-1	TRBV25-1	.	.	TGTGCCAGCAGTCGTAGCCCTCCCAGCTCCTACAATGAGCAGTTCTTC	CASSRSPPSSYNEQFF
TRBJ2-6	TRBV29-1	.	few	TGCAGCGTTGTGGGGGCAGGGGCCAACGTCCTGACTTTC	CSVVGAGANVLTF
TRBJ2-3	TRBV9	TRBD1	.	TGTGCCAGCAGCGGGACAGGGGGAACAGATACGCAGTATTTT	CASSGTGGTDTQYF
TRBJ2-5	TRBV11-2	.	few	TGTGCCAGCAGCTTAGTCTATTCACCGTACCAAGAGACCCAGTACTTC	CASSLVYSPYQETQYF
TRBJ2-5	TRBV29-1	.	.	TGCAGCGTGGGCCCCGTCCTGGAGGAGACCCAGTACTTC	CSVGPVLEETQYF
TRBJ1-1	TRBV2	.	.	TGTGCCAGCAGTTTCTCGACCCTGAACACTGAAGCTTTCTTT	CASSFSTLNTEAFF
TRBJ1-5	TRBV18	.	few	TGTGCCAGCTCCTCGGGTCCCATAGGTAGCAATCAGCCCCAGCATTTT	CASSSGPIGSNQPQHF
TRBJ1-2	TRBV29-1	.	few	TGCAGCGTTCAACAGGCCTTCTACACCTTC	CSVQQAFYTF
TRBJ2-7	TRBV2	TRBD1	.	TGTGCCAGCAGACTACAGGGGACCAGTGCCTACGAGCAGTACTTC	CASRLQGTSAYEQYF
TRBJ2-5	TRBV13	.	.	TGTGCCAGCAGCCTTCAGCGGACCCAGTACTTC	CASSLQRTQYF
TRBJ2-5	TRBV28	.	few	TGTGCCACCCGGGCCACAGGATCCACCCAGTACTTC	CATRATGSTQYF
TRBJ2-1	TRBV2	.	few	TGTGCCAGCAGTGACCGGGATCTTAAGCAGTTCTTC	CASSDRDLKQFF
TRBJ2-5	TRBV7-2	TRBD2	few	TGTGCCAGCAGCCCCTCGGGAGCGGGGGGGCCAGAGACCCAGTACTTC	CASSPSGAGGPETQYF
TRBJ1-5	TRBV5-4	.	.	TGTGCCAGCAGCATGGACTCGGACGGATCTCAGCCCCAGCATTTT	CASSMDSDGSQPQHF
TRBJ2-1	TRBV30	.	.	TGTGCCTGGAGTGGCAAGGGCTACAATGAGCAGTTCTTC	CAWSGKGYNEQFF
TRBJ2-3	TRBV29-1	TRBD1	few	TGCAGCGTTGAAGATCAAAGACAGGGGGCAAGTACGCAGTATTTT	CSVEDQRQGASTQYF
TRBJ1-6	TRBV7-2	.	.	TGTGCCAGCAGCTTACGTGATTCACCCCTCCACTTT	CASSLRDSPLHF
TRBJ1-1	TRBV6-5	.	.	TGTGCCAGCAGTTACAGCGGACAGCTGAACACTGAAGCTTTCTTT	CASSYSGQLNTEAFF